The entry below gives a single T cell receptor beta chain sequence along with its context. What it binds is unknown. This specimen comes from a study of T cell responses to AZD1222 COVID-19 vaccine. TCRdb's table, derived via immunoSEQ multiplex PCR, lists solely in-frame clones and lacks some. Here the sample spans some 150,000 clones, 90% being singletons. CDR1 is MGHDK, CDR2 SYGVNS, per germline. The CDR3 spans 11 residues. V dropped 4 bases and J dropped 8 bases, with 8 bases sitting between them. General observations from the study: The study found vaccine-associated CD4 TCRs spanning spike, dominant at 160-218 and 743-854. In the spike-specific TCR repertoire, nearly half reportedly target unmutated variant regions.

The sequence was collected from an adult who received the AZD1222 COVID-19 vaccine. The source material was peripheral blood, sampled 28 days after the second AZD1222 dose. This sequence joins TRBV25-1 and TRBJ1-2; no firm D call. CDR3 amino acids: CASSVGQGYTF. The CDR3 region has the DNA TGTGCCAGCAGTGTAGGGCAAGGCTACACCTTC.